This T cell receptor beta chain was profiled in a study of molecular identifiers for immune sequencing clone quantification. For the study at large: Five aliquots were made in replicates from the RNA of around 20,000 or 100,000 naive CD8 cells, and four were sequenced. General study findings and limits: Under 1% of molecules in naive cells, but over 97% of effector molecules, belonged to clones above 20 RNA copies.

The V segment lost 2 bases and the J segment 4 bases; nucleotides outside the gene matches: 13. Germline CDR1 and CDR2: MNHNS and SASEGT. The CDR3 spans 17 residues. Methods described previously were used for bulk TCR libraries, and listed TCR primers were applied. TCRdb reprocessed the PCR reads via MiXCR and lists one record per CDR3 protein. The repertoire includes about 320,000 distinct CDR3 sequences, roughly 24% of them detected once, and roughly 0.7% sits in the top ten. The sorting of naive CD8 T cells used the CD8+CD4-CCR7+CD45RA+ phenotype. Points on this clonotype: As yet, its antigen is unknown. Here the CDR3 omits its conserved ending phenylalanine or tryptophan, so a read error is the likely source.

This TCR was sampled from a human donor in good health. Some libraries in this study had Jurkat cell RNA spiked in. Sequencing was performed on naive CD8+ T cells from blood, with Jurkat cell RNA spiked in. The sample's subset: FACS-sorted CD8+CD4-CCR7+CD45RA+ naive T cells. The chain employs TRBV6-1 and TRBJ1-1, with 7 bases matching TRBD1. The CDR3: CASSELAGGPYGTEAFS. CDR3 nucleotide sequence: TGTGCCAGCAGTGAATTGGCAGGGGGTCCCTATGGCACTGAAGCTTTCTCT.